This is a list of T cell receptor beta chains from one sample in a study. TCRdb re-derived calls from the RT-PCR reads in MiXCR, one entry per CDR3 protein. In the table there are fewer than 800,000 distinct CDR3 sequences, 13% to 15% of which are singletons. The sequenced sample was memory CD4+ T cells from blood. The source is a female donor in good health, serving as a healthy control. Each CDR3 is given with its conserved first and last residue. The D gene is left open where the match is weak. Clone size, where shown, is once, few, many, or a class for clones that have expanded.

d_gene | j_gene | abundance | v_gene | len | CDR3nt | CDR3aa
TRBD2 | TRBJ2-1 | NA | TRBV6-1 | 11 | TGTGCCAGCAGTTTACTAGCGGAGCAGTTCTTC | CASSLLAEQFF
TRBD2 | TRBJ2-1 | many | TRBV5-1 | 14 | TGCGCCAGCCGCCCGGGGGAGGGATACAATGAGCAGTTCTTC | CASRPGEGYNEQFF
NA | TRBJ2-6 | NA | TRBV7-8 | 15 | TGTGCCAGCAGCTTACTGTGGGCTGGGGCCAACGTCCTGACTTTC | CASSLLWAGANVLTF
TRBD1 | TRBJ2-5 | NA | TRBV28 | 16 | TGTGCCAGCCGCCCTACTCCGGGGACAGCCAAAGAGACCCAGTACTTC | CASRPTPGTAKETQYF
NA | TRBJ2-3 | few | TRBV20-1 | 15 | TGCAGTGCTAGAGATCCGTTACGGAACACAGATACGCAGTATTTT | CSARDPLRNTDTQYF
NA | TRBJ2-1 | few | TRBV5-1 | 16 | TGCGCCAGCAGGATAGATATCGGGACCACTTACAATGAGCAGTTCTTC | CASRIDIGTTYNEQFF
NA | TRBJ1-2 | many | TRBV6-5 | 15 | TGTGCCAGCAGTGGTTCTGACCGTTCAACTATTGACTACACCTTC | CASSGSDRSTIDYTF
TRBD2 | TRBJ2-3 | few | TRBV7-2 | 15 | TGTGCCAGCAGCCCCGGGGGGGCGACGGTAGATACGCAGTATTTT | CASSPGGATVDTQYF
NA | TRBJ1-6 | NA | TRBV5-8 | 15 | TGTGCCAGCAGCTTGATCCACCTGGTGAATTCACCCCTCCACTTT | CASSLIHLVNSPLHF
TRBD1 | TRBJ1-2 | NA | TRBV7-2 | 15 | TGTGCCAGCAGCTTAGGGACAGGGTTGGGCTATGGCTACACCTTC | CASSLGTGLGYGYTF
NA | TRBJ1-1 | NA | TRBV20-1 | 15 | TGCAGTGCTAGAGATCAGAAAAGGTCCCACACTGAAGCTTTCTTT | CSARDQKRSHTEAFF
NA | TRBJ1-3 | few | TRBV4-2 | 16 | TGTGCCAGCAGCCGGACCCGTTGGAGCGGCATCAACACCATATATTTT | CASSRTRWSGINTIYF
NA | TRBJ2-5 | NA | TRBV7-6 | 16 | TGTGCCAGCAGCTTAGTGGGTGGCCTCATCGGGGAGACCCAGTACTTC | CASSLVGGLIGETQYF
NA | TRBJ1-3 | NA | TRBV9 | 15 | TGTGCCAGCAGCGCAGAACAGGGCTCTGGAAACACCATATATTTT | CASSAEQGSGNTIYF
NA | TRBJ2-1 | NA | TRBV18 | 14 | TGTGCCAGCTCACCATGGGGGGGCGTGAATGAGCAGTTCTTC | CASSPWGGVNEQFF
TRBD2 | TRBJ2-1 | many | TRBV20-1 | 15 | TGCAGTGCTAAGGCCCCTAGCGGGAGGGGGAATGAGCAGTTCTTC | CSAKAPSGRGNEQFF
TRBD2 | TRBJ2-1 | many | TRBV19 | 17 | TGTGCCAGTAGTGGGACGGCCGGGACTAGCGGATACAATGAGCAGTTCTTC | CASSGTAGTSGYNEQFF
NA | TRBJ2-3 | NA | TRBV4-2 | 16 | TGTGCCAGCAGCCAAGAAGGCTGGGTGCCGAGTGGTACGCAGTATTTT | CASSQEGWVPSGTQYF
TRBD1 | TRBJ2-5 | NA | TRBV27 | 15 | TGTGCCAGCAGGGGCGGACAGGGGGTAAGAGAGACCCAGTACTTC | CASRGGQGVRETQYF
NA | TRBJ1-2 | many | TRBV5-1 | 14 | TGCGCCAGCAGCTCAGGGGATGCTAACTATGGCTACACCTTC | CASSSGDANYGYTF
NA | TRBJ2-3 | few | TRBV20-1 | 12 | TGCAGTGCCGCCCTATGGAGAGATACGCAGTATTTT | CSAALWRDTQYF
NA | TRBJ2-5 | many | TRBV5-1 | 12 | TGCGCCAGCAGCCAAAGTCAAGAGACCCAGTACTTC | CASSQSQETQYF
NA | TRBJ2-5 | few | TRBV5-1 | 15 | TGCGCCAGCAGCACTGCGCAGGGGAACCAAGAGACCCAGTACTTC | CASSTAQGNQETQYF
NA | TRBJ2-5 | NA | TRBV4-2 | 15 | TGTGCCAGCAGCCAAGACAGCGCCTCGAAAGGGACCCAGTACTTC | CASSQDSASKGTQYF
TRBD1 | TRBJ1-2 | few | TRBV6-6 | 16 | TGTGCCAGCAGTCAAGGGACAGGGGGCATTAACTATGGCTACACCTTC | CASSQGTGGINYGYTF
NA | TRBJ1-2 | NA | TRBV20-1 | 13 | TGCAGTGCTAGGGGTGGGACTTTGGGCGGCTACACCTTC | CSARGGTLGGYTF
TRBD1 | TRBJ1-2 | many | TRBV20-1 | 14 | TGCAGTGCTCCACCGTCCGGGACAGGGGTTGGCTACACCTTC | CSAPPSGTGVGYTF
TRBD2 | TRBJ2-3 | NA | TRBV7-2 | 14 | TGTGCCAGCAGTTTCGGGGGGGCCTTAGATACGCAGTATTTT | CASSFGGALDTQYF
TRBD1 | TRBJ2-7 | many | TRBV20-1 | 13 | TGCAGTGCAAGGACAGGGGGTTTATACGAGCAGTACTTC | CSARTGGLYEQYF